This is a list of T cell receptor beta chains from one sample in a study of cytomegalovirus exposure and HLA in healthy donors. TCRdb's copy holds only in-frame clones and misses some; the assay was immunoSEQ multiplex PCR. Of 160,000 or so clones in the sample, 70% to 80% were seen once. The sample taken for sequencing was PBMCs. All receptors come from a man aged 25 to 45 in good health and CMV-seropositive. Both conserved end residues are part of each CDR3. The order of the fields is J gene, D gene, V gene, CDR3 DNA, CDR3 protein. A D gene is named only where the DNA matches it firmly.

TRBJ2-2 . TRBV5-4 TGTGCCAGCAGCTTGTCAGGGGCCCGGGAGCTGTTTTTT CASSLSGARELFF
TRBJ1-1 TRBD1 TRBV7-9 TGTGCCAGCAGCTTAAGACAGGGGGTGAACACTGAAGCTTTCTTT CASSLRQGVNTEAFF
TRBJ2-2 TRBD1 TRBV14 TGTGCCAGCAGCCCACTGGACAGGGCGAACACCGGGGAGCTGTTTTTT CASSPLDRANTGELFF
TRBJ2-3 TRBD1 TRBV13 TGTGCCAGCAGTTCTACAGGGACAGCAGATACGCAGTATTTT CASSSTGTADTQYF
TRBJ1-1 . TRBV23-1 TGCGCCAGCAGTCCCCTCTCCCGGACAGATCACACTGAAGCTTTCTTT CASSPLSRTDHTEAFF
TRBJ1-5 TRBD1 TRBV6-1 TGTGCCAGCAGTGAATTGGGACAGGGCCTCCAGCCCCAGCATTTT CASSELGQGLQPQHF
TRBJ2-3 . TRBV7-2 TGTGCCAGCAGCCGCCGTGACGGAGATACACAGTATTTT CASSRRDGDTQYF
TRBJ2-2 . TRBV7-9 TGTGCCAGCAGCCCTACACTAGCGAACACCGGGGAGCTGTTTTTT CASSPTLANTGELFF
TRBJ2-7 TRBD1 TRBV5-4 TGTGCCAGCAGCTTGGTCGGACAGGGATCACAGTACTTC CASSLVGQGSQYF
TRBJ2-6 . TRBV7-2 TGTGCCAGCAGCTTAGCGGCCTCTGGGGCCAACGTCCTGACTTTC CASSLAASGANVLTF
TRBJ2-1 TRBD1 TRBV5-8 TGTGCCAGCAGCTCGACGAGACAGGGCGATGAGCAGTTCTTC CASSSTRQGDEQFF
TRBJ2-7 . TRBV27 TGTGCCAGCAGTTTCGGGTCAAGCCCCTACGAGCAGTACTTC CASSFGSSPYEQYF
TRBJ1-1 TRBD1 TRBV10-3 TGTGCCATCAGTGACTCCAGGACAGGGAAGAACACTGAAGCTTTCTTT CAISDSRTGKNTEAFF